The subject of this entry is one TCR beta chain. The data belong to a study of shared clonotypes between healthy human individuals. CDR1 MGHRA and CDR2 YSYEKL come from the germline V gene. The V gene end was trimmed by 4 bases and the J gene end by 2 bases; junction bases not matched to a gene: 9. The CDR3 consists of 17 residues. Data came from immunoSEQ multiplex PCR; TCRdb stores just in-frame clones and leaves some out. Found here are just over 2,000,000 clones, approximately 95% of them singletons; the top ten hold about 0.13%. This chain joins TRBV4-1 and TRBJ2-3; TRBD2 matches at 10 bases. The sequence came from a man aged 18 to 30 in good health. The sequencing input was naive CD4+ T cells sorted from blood. Subset in this sample: CD45RA+ positively selected. CDR3 sequence (DNA): TGCGCCAGCAGCCTTACCTTAGCGGGGGGCCCCACAGATACGCAGTATTTT. Its protein product is CASSLTLAGGPTDTQYF.